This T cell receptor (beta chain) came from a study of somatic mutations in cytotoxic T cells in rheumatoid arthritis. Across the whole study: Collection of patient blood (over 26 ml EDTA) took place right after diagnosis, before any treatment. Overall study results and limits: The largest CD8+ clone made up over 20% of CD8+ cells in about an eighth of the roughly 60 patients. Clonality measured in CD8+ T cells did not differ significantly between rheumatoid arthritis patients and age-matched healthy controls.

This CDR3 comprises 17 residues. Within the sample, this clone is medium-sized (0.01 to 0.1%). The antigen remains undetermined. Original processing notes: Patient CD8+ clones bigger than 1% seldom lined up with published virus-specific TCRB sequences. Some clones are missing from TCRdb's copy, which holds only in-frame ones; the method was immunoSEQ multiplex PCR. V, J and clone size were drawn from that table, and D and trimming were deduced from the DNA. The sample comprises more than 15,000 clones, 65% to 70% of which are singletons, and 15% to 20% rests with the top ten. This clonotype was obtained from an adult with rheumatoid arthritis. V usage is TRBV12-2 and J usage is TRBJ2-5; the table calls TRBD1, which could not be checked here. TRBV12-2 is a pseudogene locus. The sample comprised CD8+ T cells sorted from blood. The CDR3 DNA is TGTGCAAGTCGCTTAGCCCTGGGACAGTCAACCTGGGCGACCCAGTACTTC. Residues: CASRLALGQSTWATQYF.